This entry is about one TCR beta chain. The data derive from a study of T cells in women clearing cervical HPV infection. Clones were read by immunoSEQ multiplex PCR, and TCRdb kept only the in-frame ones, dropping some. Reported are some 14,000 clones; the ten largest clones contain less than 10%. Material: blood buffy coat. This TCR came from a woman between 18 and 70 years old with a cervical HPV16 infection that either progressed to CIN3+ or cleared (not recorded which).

The covered CDR3 bases are TGTGCCAGCAGCCCTCTAACAGGGGGAGGCTACGAG. Translating gives CASSPLTGGGYE. The whole CDR3 sequence reads CASSPLTGGGYEQYF. The chain has TRBV11-3 and TRBJ2-7; 8 nucleotides agree with TRBD1. The sequence runs out 3 residues before the end of the CDR3; the remainder is reconstructed from the germline J gene. V trimming: 5 bases; J trimming: 3 bases; junction bases outside the gene matches: 9. Per the germline V gene, CDR1 is SGHNT and CDR2 is YENEEA. CDR3 size: 15 residues.